Reported below is one T cell receptor (beta chain). The source of the sample is a study of CD8 T cells in Susac syndrome. Study-wide background: At the time of blood draw, patients with Susac syndrome were therapy-naive, receiving corticosteroids, or receiving intravenous immunoglobulin alone.

Per the germline V gene, CDR1 is SGHAT and CDR2 is FQNNGV. The V end was cut by 8 bases, the J end by 0 bases, with 13 bases between. This CDR3 has 14 amino acids. Reverse transcription used about 0.5 to 1 ug RNA and random hexamers. The authors amplified TCR beta CDR3 across 54 Vbeta and 13 Jbeta using immunoSEQ multiplex PCR. TCRdb analysed the immunoSEQ multiplex PCR reads with MiXCR anew, one entry per CDR3 protein. The table has 95,000 to 150,000 distinct CDR3 sequences, nearly 96% seen once. Input material: CD4+ T cells from PBMCs. The TCR sequence derives from a human donor with Susac syndrome. The chain recombines TRBV11-2 with TRBJ1-2, with D tentatively TRBD1 (5 bases). This chain's CDR3 is CASYRGPTNYGYTF. The CDR3 DNA reads TGTGCCAGCTACCGGGGCCCTACTAACTATGGCTACACCTTC.